This T cell receptor (beta chain) was recovered during a study of cytomegalovirus exposure and HLA in healthy donors. The study, taken as a whole, reports: The tendency of first-cohort TCR clusters to co-occur in the 130 or so validation repertoires was identified by a subsequent analysis. Researchers reported that a few CMV-associated chains were confirmed in vitro as CMV antigen-specific. According to reports, the classifier identified cytomegalovirus status with high specificity and sensitivity.

The CDR3 is 18 amino acids. After removal of 1 base from V and 9 bases from J, the junction contained 16 bases not matched to a gene. CDR1 and CDR2 (germline): LNHNV, YYDKDF (reference sequence). From the 120-subject validation cohort, which was separate from the roughly 680-subject first cohort, the donors were drawn. Of note for this clone: Its target is not known.

Clones were sequenced by immunoSEQ multiplex PCR, and TCRdb holds only the in-frame ones, with some missing. In the table there are about 76,000 clones, roughly 94% of which are singletons. The receptor comes from a man in his late teens or twenties in good health and CMV-seropositive. Material for sequencing was PBMCs. V gene TRBV15 combines with J gene TRBJ2-4, with 9 bases identical to TRBD2. The CDR3: CATSRGSNLAGPRSIQYF. The CDR3 DNA reads as TGTGCCACCAGCAGAGGATCCAATCTAGCGGGACCACGGAGCATTCAGTACTTC.